The 19 T cell receptor beta chains listed next were all sequenced from one sample in a study of a mutant IDH1 vaccine in newly diagnosed glioma. Repertoires were generated with immunoSEQ multiplex PCR, while TCRdb's copy carries only in-frame clones and drops some. The table records tens of thousands of clones, around 80% of them present only once. This sample's time point: baseline, week 1 (first vaccination visit). As to treatment: pre-vaccination baseline after standard-of-care therapy. Material: PBMCs, obtained from a glioma patient treated with radiotherapy, temozolomide or both. The receptors originated from a woman aged 35 to 49 with glioma.

The genes are TRBV9 and TRBJ2-1; D is unclear. The V and J ends lost 0 bases and 1 base respectively, with 14 bases between them. CDR3 size: 17 residues. The germline V gene encodes CDR1 SGDLS and CDR2 YYNGEE. The CDR3 DNA sequence: TGTGCCAGCAGCGTAGGAATACCTTCAGGTTCCTACAATGAGCAGTTCTTC. Translating gives CASSVGIPSGSYNEQFF.

This chain connects TRBV9 to TRBJ2-2, with 9 nucleotides matching TRBD1. The J segment lost 0 bases and the V segment lost 5 bases, leaving 11 bases of the junction unmatched. CDR3 length: 18 amino acids. Germline values: CDR1 SGDLS, CDR2 YYNGEE. In DNA, the CDR3 is TGTGCCAGCAGTATTGACAGGGGGATCCACGCGAACACCGGGGAGCTGTTTTTT. It translates to CASSIDRGIHANTGELFF.

The chain links TRBV20-1 to TRBJ1-1; D is perhaps TRBD1 (6 bases). The CDR3 is 11 amino acids. Germline CDR1 and CDR2: DFQATT and SNEGSKA (reference sequence). Trimming took 3 bases from V and 7 from J, leaving 9 bases between them. CDR3 in DNA: TGCAGTGCTAGGGGGGCGCGTGAAGCTTTCTTT. Residues: CSARGAREAFF.

V gene TRBV7-2 combines with J gene TRBJ2-5, with D perhaps matching TRBD1 (6 bases). Trimming cost V 11 bases and J 5 bases, with 15 bases left between them. Germline-derived CDR1 and CDR2 are SGHTA and FQGNSA. The CDR3 totals 12 residues. Here the CDR3 DNA reads TGTGCCCTTGCACCCCAGGGGGAGACCCAGTACTTC. This translates into CALAPQGETQYF.

The chain carries TRBV6-6 and TRBJ1-1; 11 bases line up with TRBD1. Germline V gene sequence: CDR1 MNHNY, CDR2 SVGAGI (reference sequence). The CDR3 covers 15 residues. V shed 4 bases and J 5 bases; nucleotides not matched to a gene: 6. The CDR3 nucleotides read TGTGCCAGCAGTTTAATGGGACAGGGGGGAACTGAAGCTTTCTTT. Translated: CASSLMGQGGTEAFF.

V and J are TRBV6-5 and TRBJ2-7; TRBD1 agrees at 7 bases. Germline CDR1 reads MNHEY; CDR2 reads SVGAGI. CDR3 length: 15 amino acids. V was clipped by 5 bases and J by 7 bases; unmatched bases: 14. In DNA form, the CDR3 reads TGTGCCAGCAGTACGCCCACAGGGGCTGGCGGTGAGCAGTACTTC. Residues: CASSTPTGAGGEQYF.

The gene calls are TRBV6-5 and TRBJ1-4, with D possibly TRBD1 on 5 matching bases. Looked up from germline, CDR1 is MNHEY and CDR2 is SVGAGI. The CDR3 has 16 residues. The germline V and J ends were trimmed by 4 bases and 8 bases, with 20 bases remaining between them. CDR3 nucleotide sequence: TGTGCCAGCAGTTTTTTAAGGGGCGAAATTCAAGAAAAACTGTTTTTT. Translated, it gives CASSFLRGEIQEKLFF.

This clone appeared once. The genes are TRBV5-4 and TRBJ1-4, with a weak D call TRBD1 (5 bases). The germline V gene has CDR1 SGHNT and CDR2 YYREEE (reference sequence). The CDR3 loop spans 15 amino acids. V was clipped by 4 bases and J by 5 bases, with 15 bases between them. In DNA form, the CDR3 reads TGTGCCAGCAGCCAAACCGGGACCGTAAATGAAAAACTGTTTTTT. Translation: CASSQTGTVNEKLFF.

The chain is built from TRBV7-2 and TRBJ2-7; possibly TRBD1 for D (5 bases). The CDR3 runs 14 residues. In germline, CDR1 is SGHTA, CDR2 FQGNSA. The V end lost 1 base, the J end lost 2 bases, and 9 bases lay between the germline ends. Here the CDR3 DNA reads TGTGCCAGCAGCTTAGGGGGCAGAACCTACGAGCAGTACTTC. Protein: CASSLGGRTYEQYF.

The J gene is TRBJ1-4, the V gene TRBV7-9; D not resolved. Trimming stripped 6 bases from V and 6 bases from J, with 11 bases between. The CDR3 is 13 amino acids. Per germline, CDR1 SEHNR and CDR2 FQNEAQ (reference sequence). CDR3 sequence reads: CASRYPPDEKLFF. CDR3 bases: TGTGCCAGCAGATATCCTCCGGATGAAAAACTGTTTTTT.

The gene calls are TRBV6-5 and TRBJ2-6; D possibly uses TRBD1 or TRBD2 (5 bases each). The V gene lost 10 bases and the J gene lost 0 bases, with 13 bases spanning the gap. The CDR3 runs 15 residues. The germline V gene encodes CDR1 MNHEY and CDR2 SVGAGI. The CDR3 DNA reads TGTGCCACCGGGACGTACCGCTCTGGGGCCAACGTCCTGACTTTC. It is translated as CATGTYRSGANVLTF.

The chain links TRBV27 to TRBJ1-1; 7 positions agree with TRBD1. With V trimmed by 5 bases and J by 0 bases, 6 bases remained unmatched. Germline V gene lookup returns CDR1 MNHEY and CDR2 SMNVEV (reference sequence). This CDR3 spans 15 amino acids. CDR3 sequence reads: CASSPPRGLNTEAFF. In DNA, the CDR3 is TGTGCCAGCAGTCCCCCCAGGGGGTTGAACACTGAAGCTTTCTTT.

V and J are TRBV6-5 and TRBJ2-3; D uncertain. Between the trimmed V and J ends, which lost 9 bases and 2 bases, there was a span of 3 bases. CDR1 and CDR2 from the germline V gene are MNHEY and SVGAGI. CDR3 length equals 10 residues. CDR3 sequence: CASSTDTQYF. The DNA for the CDR3 is TGTGCCAGTTCCACAGATACGCAGTATTTT.

This chain uses TRBV29-1 with TRBJ1-2; TRBD1 matches 8 bases. This CDR3 has 13 residues. Germline loops: CDR1 SQVTM, CDR2 ANQGSEA. V dropped 0 bases and J dropped 6; count of bases not matched to a gene: 3. The CDR3 region has the DNA TGCAGCGTTGAAGAATACAGGGGGAATGGCTACACCTTC. This gives the protein CSVEEYRGNGYTF.

The chain joins TRBV2 to TRBJ2-7; 8 nucleotides line up with TRBD1. Germline lookup yields CDR1 SNHLY and CDR2 FYNNEI. The CDR3 loop spans 12 amino acids. The trim removed 8 bases at V and 5 bases at J, leaving 5 bases unmatched. The CDR3 region is CASRTGRHEQYF. The CDR3 DNA follows: TGTGCCAGCCGGACAGGGCGGCACGAGCAGTACTTC.

This chain's CDR3 is CASSLDAGGAYGYTF. The DNA of the CDR3 is TGTGCCAGCAGCTTGGATGCAGGGGGAGCGTATGGCTACACCTTC. The chain is built from TRBV7-2 and TRBJ1-2; 7 bases line up with TRBD1. The germline V gene has CDR1 SGHTA and CDR2 FQGNSA. CDR3 length: 15 amino acids. Losses at the gene ends were 3 bases for V and 5 bases for J; bases not matched to a gene: 9.

The V and J genes are TRBV5-1 and TRBJ1-1, with 10 bases lining up with TRBD1. Per germline, CDR1 SGHRS and CDR2 YFSETQ. This CDR3 spans 15 amino acids. Unmatched junction bases numbered 3, after V lost 0 bases and J lost 4 bases. CDR3 in amino acids: CASSLEGDRGTEAFF. As DNA, the CDR3 is TGCGCCAGCAGCTTGGAAGGGGACAGGGGCACTGAAGCTTTCTTT. Using reference TRBV5-1 and TRBJ1-1 for the parts outside the CDR3, the full variable domain is KAGVTQTPRYLIKTRGQQVTLSCSPISGHRSVSWYQQTPGQGLQFLFEYFSETQRNKGNFPGRFSGRQFSNSRSEMNVSTLELGDSALYLCASSLEGDRGTEAFFGQGTRLTVV.

The rearrangement joins TRBV6-1 to TRBJ2-7, with D possibly TRBD1 on 6 matching bases. Looked up from germline, CDR1 is MNHNS and CDR2 is SASEGT. V gave up 6 bases and J gave up 5 bases, with 11 bases separating them. The CDR3 has 12 residues. CDR3 in DNA: TGTGCCAGCAGGGCGGACAGTCACGAGCAGTACTTC. This codes for CASRADSHEQYF.

J is TRBJ2-1 and V is TRBV9; TRBD1 agrees at 8 bases. The V and J ends lost 0 bases and 1 base, in that order; junction bases with no gene match: 0. The CDR3 totals 15 residues. Per the germline V gene, CDR1 is SGDLS and CDR2 is YYNGEE. CDR3 sequence: CASSVGTGSYNEQFF. CDR3 nucleotides: TGTGCCAGCAGCGTAGGGACAGGGTCCTACAATGAGCAGTTCTTC. Full variable domain (remainder filled in from reference TRBV9 and TRBJ2-1): DSGVTQTPKHLITATGQRVTLRCSPRSGDLSVYWYQQSLDQGLQFLIQYYNGEERAKGNILERFSAQQFPDLHSELNLSSLELGDSALYFCASSVGTGSYNEQFFGPGTRLTVL.